Sequencing of this TCR beta chain was carried out in a study of blood T cell repertoires in COVID-19. The overall study: COVID-19 samples collected from the United States, Italy and Spain covered acute and convalescent phases. Sample material is recorded as cDNA or gDNA derived from T cells, B-cell-depleted T cells, or PBMCs.

Only in-frame clones appear in the TCRdb table, and some are missing; sequencing was by immunoSEQ multiplex PCR. This sample has around 470,000 clones, with roughly nine tenths found just once. The germline V gene encodes CDR1 MGHDK and CDR2 SYGVNS. Unmatched junction bases numbered 2, after V lost 6 bases and J lost 7 bases. The CDR3 runs 12 residues. The sequencing input was peripheral blood. This receptor was identified in a man between 18 and 35 years old with COVID-19, enrolled during active disease. This sequence joins TRBV25-1 and TRBJ1-5; 8 bases agree with TRBD1. The CDR3 region has the DNA TGTGCCAGCAGACAGGGGGGCCAGCCCCAGCATTTT. It yields the protein CASRQGGQPQHF.